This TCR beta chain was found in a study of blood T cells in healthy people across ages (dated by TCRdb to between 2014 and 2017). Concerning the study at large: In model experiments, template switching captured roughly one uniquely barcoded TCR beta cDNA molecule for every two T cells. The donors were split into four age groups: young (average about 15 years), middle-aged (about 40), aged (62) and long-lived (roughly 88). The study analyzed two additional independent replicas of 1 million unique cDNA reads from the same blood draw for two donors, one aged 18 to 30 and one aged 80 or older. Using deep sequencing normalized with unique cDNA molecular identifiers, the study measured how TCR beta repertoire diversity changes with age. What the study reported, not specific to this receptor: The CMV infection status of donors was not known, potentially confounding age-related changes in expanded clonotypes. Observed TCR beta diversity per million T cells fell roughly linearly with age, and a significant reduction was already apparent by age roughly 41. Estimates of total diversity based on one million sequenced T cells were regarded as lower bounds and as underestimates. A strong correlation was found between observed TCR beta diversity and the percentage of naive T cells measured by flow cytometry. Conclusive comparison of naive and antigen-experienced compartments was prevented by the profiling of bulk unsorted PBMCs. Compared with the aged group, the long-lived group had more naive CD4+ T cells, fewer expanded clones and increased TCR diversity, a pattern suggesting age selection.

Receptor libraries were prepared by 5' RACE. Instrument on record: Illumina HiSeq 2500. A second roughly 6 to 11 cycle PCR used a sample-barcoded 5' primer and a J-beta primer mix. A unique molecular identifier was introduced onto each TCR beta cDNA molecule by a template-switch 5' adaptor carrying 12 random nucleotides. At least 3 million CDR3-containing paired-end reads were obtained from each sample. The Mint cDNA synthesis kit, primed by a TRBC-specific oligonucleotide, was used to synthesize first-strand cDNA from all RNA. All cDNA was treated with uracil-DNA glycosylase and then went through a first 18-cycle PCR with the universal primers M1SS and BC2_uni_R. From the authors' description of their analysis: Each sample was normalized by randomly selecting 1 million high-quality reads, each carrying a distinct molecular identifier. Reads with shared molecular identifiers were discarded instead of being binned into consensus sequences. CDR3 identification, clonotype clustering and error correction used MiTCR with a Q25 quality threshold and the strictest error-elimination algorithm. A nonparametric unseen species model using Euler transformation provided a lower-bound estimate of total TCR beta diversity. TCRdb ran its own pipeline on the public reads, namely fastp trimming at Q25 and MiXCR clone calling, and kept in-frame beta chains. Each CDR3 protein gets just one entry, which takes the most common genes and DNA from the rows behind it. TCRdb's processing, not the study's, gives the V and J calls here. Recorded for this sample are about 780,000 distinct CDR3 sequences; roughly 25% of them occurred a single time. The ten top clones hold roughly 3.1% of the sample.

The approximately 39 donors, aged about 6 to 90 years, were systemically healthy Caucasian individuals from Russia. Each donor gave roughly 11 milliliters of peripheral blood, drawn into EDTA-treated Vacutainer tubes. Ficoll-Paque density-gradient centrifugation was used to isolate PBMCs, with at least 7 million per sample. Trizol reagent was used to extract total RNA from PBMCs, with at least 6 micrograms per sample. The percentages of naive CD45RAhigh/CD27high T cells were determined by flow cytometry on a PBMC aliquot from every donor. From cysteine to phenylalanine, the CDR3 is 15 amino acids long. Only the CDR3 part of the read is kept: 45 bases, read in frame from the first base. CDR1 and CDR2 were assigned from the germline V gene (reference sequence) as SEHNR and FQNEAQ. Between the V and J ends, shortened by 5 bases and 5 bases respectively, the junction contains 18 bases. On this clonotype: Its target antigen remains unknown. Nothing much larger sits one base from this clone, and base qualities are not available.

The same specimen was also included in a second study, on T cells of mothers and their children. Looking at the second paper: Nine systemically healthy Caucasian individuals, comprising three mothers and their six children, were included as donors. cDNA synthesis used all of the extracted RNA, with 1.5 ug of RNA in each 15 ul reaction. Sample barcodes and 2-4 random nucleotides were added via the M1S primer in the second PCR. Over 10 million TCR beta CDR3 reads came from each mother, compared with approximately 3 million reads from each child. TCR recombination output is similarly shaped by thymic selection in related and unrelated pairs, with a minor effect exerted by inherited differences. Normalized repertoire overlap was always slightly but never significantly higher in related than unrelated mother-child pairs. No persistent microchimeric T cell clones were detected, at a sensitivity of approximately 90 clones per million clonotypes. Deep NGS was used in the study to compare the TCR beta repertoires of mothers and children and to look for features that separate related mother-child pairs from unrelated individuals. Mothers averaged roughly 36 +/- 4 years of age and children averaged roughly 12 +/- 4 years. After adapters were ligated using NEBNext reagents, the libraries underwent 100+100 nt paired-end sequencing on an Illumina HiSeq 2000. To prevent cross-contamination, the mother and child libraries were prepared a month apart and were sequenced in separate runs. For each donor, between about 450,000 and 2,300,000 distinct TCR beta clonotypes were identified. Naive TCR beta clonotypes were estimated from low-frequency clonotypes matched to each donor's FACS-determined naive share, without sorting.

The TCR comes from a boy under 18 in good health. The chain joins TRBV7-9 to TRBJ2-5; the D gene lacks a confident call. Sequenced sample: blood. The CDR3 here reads CASSPLGNLGETQYF. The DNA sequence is TGTGCCAGCAGCCCGCTTGGTAACCTGGGGGAGACCCAGTACTTC.